Sequencing of this TCR beta chain was carried out in a study of cytomegalovirus exposure and HLA in healthy donors. A multiplex PCR was run with 60 Vbeta primers and 13 Jbeta primers. Generated by immunoSEQ multiplex PCR, the TCRdb table keeps only in-frame clones and is missing some. This repertoire includes tens of thousands of clones. J gave up 4 bases and V 5 bases, and 7 bases lay outside the gene matches. Germline V gene lookup returns CDR1 SEHNR and CDR2 FQNEAQ (reference sequence). CDR3 size: 15 residues. V gene TRBV7-9 combines with J gene TRBJ1-4; TRBD1 aligns across 7 bases. The TCR originated in a woman aged 25 to 39 in good health and CMV-seronegative. Sequences were obtained from PBMCs. The CDR3 nucleotides are TGTGCCAGCAGCCAGGGACAGACCCATAATGAAAAACTGTTTTTT. It translates to CASSQGQTHNEKLFF.